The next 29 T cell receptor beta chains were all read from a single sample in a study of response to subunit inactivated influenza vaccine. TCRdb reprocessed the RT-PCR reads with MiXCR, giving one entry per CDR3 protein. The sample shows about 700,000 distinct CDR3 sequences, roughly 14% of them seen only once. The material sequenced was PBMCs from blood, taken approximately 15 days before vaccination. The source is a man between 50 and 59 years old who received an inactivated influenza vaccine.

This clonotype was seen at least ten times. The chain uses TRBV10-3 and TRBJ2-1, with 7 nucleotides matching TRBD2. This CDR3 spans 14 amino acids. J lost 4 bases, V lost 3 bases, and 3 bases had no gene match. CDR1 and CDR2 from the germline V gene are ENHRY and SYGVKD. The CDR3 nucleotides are TGTGCCATCAGTGAAAAGCGGGAATACAATGAGCAGTTCTTC. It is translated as CAISEKREYNEQFF.

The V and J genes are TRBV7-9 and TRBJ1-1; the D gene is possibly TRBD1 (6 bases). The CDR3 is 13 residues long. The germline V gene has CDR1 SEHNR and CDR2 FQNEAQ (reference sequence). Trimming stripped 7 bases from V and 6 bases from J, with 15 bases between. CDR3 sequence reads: CASTVLRTAEAFF. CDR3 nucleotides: TGTGCCAGCACCGTACTGAGGACAGCTGAAGCTTTCTTT.

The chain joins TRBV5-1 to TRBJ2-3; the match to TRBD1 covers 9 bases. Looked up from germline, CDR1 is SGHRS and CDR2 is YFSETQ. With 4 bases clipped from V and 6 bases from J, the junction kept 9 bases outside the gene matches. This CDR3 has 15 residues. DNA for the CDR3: TGCGCCAGCAGCGTAGAGGGACAGGGTATGGATACGCAGTATTTT. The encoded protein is CASSVEGQGMDTQYF.

CDR3 protein: CASSQRPGTATGELFF. CDR3 DNA sequence: TGTGCCAGCAGCCAACGTCCCGGGACAGCTACCGGGGAGCTGTTTTTT. V gene TRBV4-2 combines with J gene TRBJ2-2, with 7 bases that match TRBD1. The V gene end was trimmed by 2 bases and the J gene end by 5 bases; junction bases not matched to a gene: 8. The CDR3 length is 16 residues. Per germline, CDR1 LGHNA and CDR2 YNFKEQ.

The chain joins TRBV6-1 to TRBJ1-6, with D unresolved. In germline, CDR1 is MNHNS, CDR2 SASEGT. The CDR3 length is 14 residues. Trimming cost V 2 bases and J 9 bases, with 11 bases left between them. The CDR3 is CASSESQSRSPLHF. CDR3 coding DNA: TGTGCCAGCAGTGAATCGCAATCTCGTTCACCCCTCCACTTT.

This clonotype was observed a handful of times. The CDR3 DNA follows: TGCAGCGTTGTAACGGGAGGGACCGGGGAGCTGTTTTTT. This encodes CSVVTGGTGELFF. V gene TRBV29-1 combines with J gene TRBJ2-2, with TRBD2 identical over 8 bases. Germline CDR1 is SQVTM and CDR2 is ANQGSEA. With V trimmed by 4 bases and J by 5 bases, 3 bases remained unmatched. This CDR3 has 13 amino acids.

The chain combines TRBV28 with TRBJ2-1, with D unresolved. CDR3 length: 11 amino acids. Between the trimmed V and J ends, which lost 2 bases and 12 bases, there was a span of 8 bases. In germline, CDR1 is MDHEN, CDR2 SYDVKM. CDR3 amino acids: CASSLLKGQFF. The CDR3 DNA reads TGTGCCAGCAGTTTACTCAAGGGGCAGTTCTTC.

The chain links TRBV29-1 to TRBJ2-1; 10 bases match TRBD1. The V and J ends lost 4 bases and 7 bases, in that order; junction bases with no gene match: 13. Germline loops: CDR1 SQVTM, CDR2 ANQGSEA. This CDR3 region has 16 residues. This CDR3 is CSVGGFPGTGDNEQFF. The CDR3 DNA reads TGCAGCGTTGGCGGGTTCCCCGGGACAGGGGATAATGAGCAGTTCTTC.

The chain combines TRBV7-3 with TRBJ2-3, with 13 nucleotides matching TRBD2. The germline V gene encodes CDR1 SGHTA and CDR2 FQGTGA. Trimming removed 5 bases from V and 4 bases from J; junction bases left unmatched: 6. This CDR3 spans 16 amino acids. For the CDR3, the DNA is TGTGCCAGCAGCGCTGGACTAGCGGGAGTATCAGATACGCAGTATTTT. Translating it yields CASSAGLAGVSDTQYF. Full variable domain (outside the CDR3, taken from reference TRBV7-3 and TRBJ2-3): GAGVSQTPSNKVTEKGKYVELRCDPISGHTALYWYRQSLGQGPEFLIYFQGTGAADDSGLPNDRFFAVRPEGSVSTLKIQRTERGDSAVYLCASSAGLAGVSDTQYFGPGTRLTVL.

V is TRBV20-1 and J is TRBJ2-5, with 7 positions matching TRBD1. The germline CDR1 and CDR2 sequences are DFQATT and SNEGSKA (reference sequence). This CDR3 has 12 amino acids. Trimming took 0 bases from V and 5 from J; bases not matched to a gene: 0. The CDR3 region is CSAREDRETQYF. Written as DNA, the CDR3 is TGCAGTGCTAGAGAGGACAGGGAGACCCAGTACTTC.

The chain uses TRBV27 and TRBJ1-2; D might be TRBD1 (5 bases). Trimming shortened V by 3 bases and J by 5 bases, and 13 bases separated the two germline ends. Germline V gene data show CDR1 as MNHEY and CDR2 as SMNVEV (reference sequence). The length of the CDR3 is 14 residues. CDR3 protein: CASSFSGGEYGYTF. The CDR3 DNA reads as TGTGCCAGCAGTTTCAGCGGGGGTGAATATGGCTACACCTTC.

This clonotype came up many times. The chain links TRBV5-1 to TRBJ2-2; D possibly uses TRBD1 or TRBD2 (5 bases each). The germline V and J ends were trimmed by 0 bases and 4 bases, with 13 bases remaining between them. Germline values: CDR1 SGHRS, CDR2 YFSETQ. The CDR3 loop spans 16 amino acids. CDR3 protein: CASSLEGRTTTGELFF. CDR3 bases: TGCGCCAGCAGCTTGGAGGGACGGACGACCACCGGGGAGCTGTTTTTT. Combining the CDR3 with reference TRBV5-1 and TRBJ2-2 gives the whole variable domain KAGVTQTPRYLIKTRGQQVTLSCSPISGHRSVSWYQQTPGQGLQFLFEYFSETQRNKGNFPGRFSGRQFSNSRSEMNVSTLELGDSALYLCASSLEGRTTTGELFFGEGSRLTVL.

The CDR3 is CASSHDRAGGYTF. In nucleotides, the CDR3 is TGCGCCAGCAGCCATGACAGGGCCGGAGGCTACACCTTC. The V call is TRBV4-1, the J call TRBJ1-2; the match to TRBD1 covers 7 bases. Germline V lookup: CDR1 MGHRA, CDR2 YSYEKL. J was trimmed by 8 bases and V by 3 bases; bases with no gene match: 6. This CDR3 is 13 amino acids long.

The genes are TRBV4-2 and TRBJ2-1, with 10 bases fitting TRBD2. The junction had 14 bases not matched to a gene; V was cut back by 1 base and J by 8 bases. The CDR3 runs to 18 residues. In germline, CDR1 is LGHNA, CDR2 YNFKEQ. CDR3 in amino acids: CASSQGTILAGARDEQFF. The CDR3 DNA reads TGTGCCAGCAGCCAAGGGACGATCCTAGCGGGGGCTCGCGATGAGCAGTTCTTC.

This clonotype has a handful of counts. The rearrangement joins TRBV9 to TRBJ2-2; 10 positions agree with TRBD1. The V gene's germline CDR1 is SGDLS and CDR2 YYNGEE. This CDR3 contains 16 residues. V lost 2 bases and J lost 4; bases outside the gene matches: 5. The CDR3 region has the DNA TGTGCCAGCAGCGTCGGACAGGGGGTTGTCACCGGGGAGCTGTTTTTT. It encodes CASSVGQGVVTGELFF.

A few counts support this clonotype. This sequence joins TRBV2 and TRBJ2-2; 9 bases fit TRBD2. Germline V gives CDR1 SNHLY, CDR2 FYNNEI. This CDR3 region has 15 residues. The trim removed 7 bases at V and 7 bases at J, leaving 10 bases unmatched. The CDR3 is CASIPAGGLSGELFF. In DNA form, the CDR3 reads TGTGCCAGCATCCCCGCGGGGGGGCTTAGCGGGGAGCTGTTTTTT.

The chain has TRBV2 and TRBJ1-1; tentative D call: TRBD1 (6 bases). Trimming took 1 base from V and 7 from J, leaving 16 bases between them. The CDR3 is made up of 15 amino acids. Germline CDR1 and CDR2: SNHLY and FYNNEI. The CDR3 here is CASSEGPGQPLEAFF. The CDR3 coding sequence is TGTGCCAGCAGTGAAGGCCCCGGACAGCCTCTTGAAGCTTTCTTT.

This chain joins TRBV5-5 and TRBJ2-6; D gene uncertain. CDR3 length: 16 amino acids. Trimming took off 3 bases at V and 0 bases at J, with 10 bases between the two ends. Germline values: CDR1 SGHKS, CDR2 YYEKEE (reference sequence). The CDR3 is CASSSRLDSGANVLTF. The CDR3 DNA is TGTGCCAGCAGCTCGCGTCTTGACTCTGGGGCCAACGTCCTGACTTTC. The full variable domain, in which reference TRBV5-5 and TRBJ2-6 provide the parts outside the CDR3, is DAGVTQSPTHLIKTRGQQVTLRCSPISGHKSVSWYQQVLGQGPQFIFQYYEKEERGRGNFPDRFSARQFPNYSSELNVNALLLGDSALYLCASSSRLDSGANVLTFGAGSRLTVL.

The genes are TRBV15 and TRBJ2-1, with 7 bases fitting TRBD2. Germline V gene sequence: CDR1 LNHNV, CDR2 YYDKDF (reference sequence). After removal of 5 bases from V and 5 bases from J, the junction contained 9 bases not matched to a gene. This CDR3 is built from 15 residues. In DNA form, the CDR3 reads TGTGCCACCAGCGAAAGGCGGGAGACGAACAATGAGCAGTTCTTC. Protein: CATSERRETNNEQFF.

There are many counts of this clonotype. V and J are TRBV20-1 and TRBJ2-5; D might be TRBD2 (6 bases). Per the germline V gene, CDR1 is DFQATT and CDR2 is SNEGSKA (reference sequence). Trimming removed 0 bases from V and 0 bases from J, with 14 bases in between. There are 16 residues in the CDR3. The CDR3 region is CSARDAGTWYQETQYF. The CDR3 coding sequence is TGCAGTGCTAGAGATGCGGGAACATGGTACCAAGAGACCCAGTACTTC.

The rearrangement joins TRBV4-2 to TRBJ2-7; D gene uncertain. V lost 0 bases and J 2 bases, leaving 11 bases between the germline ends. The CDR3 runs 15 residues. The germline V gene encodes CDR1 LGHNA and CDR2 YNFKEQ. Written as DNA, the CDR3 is TGTGCCAGCAGCCAAGATCCAGGATACGCCTACGAGCAGTACTTC. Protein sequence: CASSQDPGYAYEQYF.

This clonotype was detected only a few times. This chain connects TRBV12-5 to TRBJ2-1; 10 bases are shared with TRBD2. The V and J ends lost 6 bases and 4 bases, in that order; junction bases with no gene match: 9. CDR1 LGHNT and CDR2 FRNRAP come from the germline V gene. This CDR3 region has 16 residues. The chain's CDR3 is CASGLTSGEAYNEQFF. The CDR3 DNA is TGTGCTAGTGGGCTCACTAGCGGGGAGGCATACAATGAGCAGTTCTTC. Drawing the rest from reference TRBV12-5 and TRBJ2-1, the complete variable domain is DARVTQTPRHKVTEMGQEVTMRCQPILGHNTVFWYRQTMMQGLELLAYFRNRAPLDDSGMPKDRFSAEMPDATLATLKIQPSEPRDSAVYFCASGLTSGEAYNEQFFGPGTRLTVL.

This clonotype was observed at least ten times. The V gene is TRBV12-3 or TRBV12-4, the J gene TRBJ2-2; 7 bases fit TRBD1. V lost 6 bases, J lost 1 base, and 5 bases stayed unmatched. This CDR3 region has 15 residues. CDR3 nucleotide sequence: TGTGCCAGCAGCAGACAGGGCTTGAACACCGGGGAGCTGTTTTTT. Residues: CASSRQGLNTGELFF.

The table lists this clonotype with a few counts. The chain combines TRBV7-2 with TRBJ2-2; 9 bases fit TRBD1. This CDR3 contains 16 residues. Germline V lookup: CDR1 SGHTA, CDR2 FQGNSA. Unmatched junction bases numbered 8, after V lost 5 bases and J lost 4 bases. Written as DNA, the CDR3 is TGTGCCAGCAGCCCGAGGACAGGGGTGAGCACCGGGGAGCTGTTTTTT. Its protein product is CASSPRTGVSTGELFF.

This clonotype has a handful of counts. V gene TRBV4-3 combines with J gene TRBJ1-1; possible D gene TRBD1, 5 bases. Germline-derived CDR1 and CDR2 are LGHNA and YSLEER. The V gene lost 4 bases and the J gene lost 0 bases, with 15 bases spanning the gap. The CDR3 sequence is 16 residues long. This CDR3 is CASSPELGTMNTEAFF. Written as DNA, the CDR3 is TGCGCCAGCAGCCCTGAGCTAGGGACGATGAACACTGAAGCTTTCTTT.

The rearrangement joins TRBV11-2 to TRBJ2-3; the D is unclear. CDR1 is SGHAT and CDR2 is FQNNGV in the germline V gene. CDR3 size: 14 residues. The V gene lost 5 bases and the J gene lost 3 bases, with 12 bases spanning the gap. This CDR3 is CASSPGRETDTQYF. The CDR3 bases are TGTGCCAGCAGCCCTGGAAGGGAAACAGATACGCAGTATTTT. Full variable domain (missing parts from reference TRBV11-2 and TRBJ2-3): EAGVAQSPRYKIIEKRQSVAFWCNPISGHATLYWYQQILGQGPKLLIQFQNNGVVDDSQLPKDRFSAERLKGVDSTLKIQPAKLEDSAVYLCASSPGRETDTQYFGPGTRLTVL.

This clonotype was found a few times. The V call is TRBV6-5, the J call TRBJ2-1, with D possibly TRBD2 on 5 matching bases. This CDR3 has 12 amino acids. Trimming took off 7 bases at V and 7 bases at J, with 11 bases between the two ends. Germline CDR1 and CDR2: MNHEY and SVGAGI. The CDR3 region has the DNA TGTGCCAGCAATTCGGGGTATAATGAGCAGTTCTTC. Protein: CASNSGYNEQFF.

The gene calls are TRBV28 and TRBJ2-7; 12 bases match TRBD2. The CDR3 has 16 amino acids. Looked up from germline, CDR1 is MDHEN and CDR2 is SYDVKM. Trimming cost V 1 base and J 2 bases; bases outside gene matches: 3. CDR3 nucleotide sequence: TGTGCCAGCAGTTTATTCTGGACTAGCGGGACCTACGAGCAGTACTTC. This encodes CASSLFWTSGTYEQYF.

The CDR3, as DNA: TGTGCCAGCAGCCAAGAGTTTACAACTAGCACAGATACGCAGTATTTT. Amino acid sequence: CASSQEFTTSTDTQYF. The chain employs TRBV4-2 and TRBJ2-3; D remains ambiguous. CDR1 LGHNA and CDR2 YNFKEQ come from the germline V gene. Trimming removed 0 bases at V and 0 bases at J, with 10 bases between. CDR3 length: 16 amino acids.